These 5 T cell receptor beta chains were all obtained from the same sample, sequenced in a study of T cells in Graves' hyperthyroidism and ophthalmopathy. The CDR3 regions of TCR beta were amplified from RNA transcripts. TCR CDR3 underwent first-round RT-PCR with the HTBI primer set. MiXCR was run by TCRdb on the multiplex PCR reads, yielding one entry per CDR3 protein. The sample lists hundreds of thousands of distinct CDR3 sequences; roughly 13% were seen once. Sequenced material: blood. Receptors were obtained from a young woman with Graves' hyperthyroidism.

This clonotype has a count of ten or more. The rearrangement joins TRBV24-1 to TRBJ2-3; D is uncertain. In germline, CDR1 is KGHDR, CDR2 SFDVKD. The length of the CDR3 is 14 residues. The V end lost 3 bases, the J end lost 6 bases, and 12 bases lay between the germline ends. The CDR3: CATSDPTGLDTQYF. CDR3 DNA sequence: TGTGCCACCAGTGATCCTACGGGTCTCGATACGCAGTATTTT.

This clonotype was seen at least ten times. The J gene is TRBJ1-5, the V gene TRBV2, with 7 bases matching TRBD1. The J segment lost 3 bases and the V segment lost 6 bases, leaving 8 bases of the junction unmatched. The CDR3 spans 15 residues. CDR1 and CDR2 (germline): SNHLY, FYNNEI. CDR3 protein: CASSRTGSHNQPQHF. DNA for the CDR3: TGTGCCAGCAGCAGGACAGGCTCTCACAATCAGCCCCAGCATTTT.

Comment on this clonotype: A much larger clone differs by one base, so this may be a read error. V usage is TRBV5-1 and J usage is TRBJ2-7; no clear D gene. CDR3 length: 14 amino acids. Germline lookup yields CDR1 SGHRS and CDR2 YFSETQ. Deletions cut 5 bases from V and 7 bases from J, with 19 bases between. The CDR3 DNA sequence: TGCGCCAGCAGGGCGGTGGAACTGCCCAATGAGCAGTACTTC. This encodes CASRAVELPNEQYF.

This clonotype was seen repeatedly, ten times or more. CDR3 in amino acids: CASSLDSPGAIKNIQYF. Written as DNA, the CDR3 is TGTGCCAGCAGCTTAGATTCCCCGGGGGCGATCAAAAACATTCAGTACTTC. The rearrangement joins TRBV11-2 to TRBJ2-4, with D perhaps TRBD1 or TRBD2 (6 bases each). V shed 0 bases and J shed 3 bases, with 15 bases lying between them. Germline CDR1 SGHAT, CDR2 FQNNGV. The CDR3 length is 17 residues. Full variable domain (rest looked up from reference TRBV11-2 and TRBJ2-4): EAGVAQSPRYKIIEKRQSVAFWCNPISGHATLYWYQQILGQGPKLLIQFQNNGVVDDSQLPKDRFSAERLKGVDSTLKIQPAKLEDSAVYLCASSLDSPGAIKNIQYFGAGTRLSVL.

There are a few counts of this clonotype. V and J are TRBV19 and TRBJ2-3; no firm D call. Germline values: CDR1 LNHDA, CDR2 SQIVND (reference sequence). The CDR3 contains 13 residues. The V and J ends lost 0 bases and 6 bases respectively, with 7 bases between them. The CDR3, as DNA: TGTGCCAGTAGTATAGAGGCCAGTGATACGCAGTATTTT. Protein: CASSIEASDTQYF.